This note documents a single TCR beta chain sequence. This specimen belongs to a study of T-cell memory formation after mild COVID-19. TCRdb recomputed calls from the 5' RACE reads with MiXCR, one row per CDR3 protein. The table includes roughly 150,000 distinct CDR3 sequences, around 15% detected once. The CDR3 totals 13 residues. The trim removed 11 bases at V and 0 bases at J, leaving 5 bases unmatched. Germline assignment: CDR1 LNHDA and CDR2 SQIVND (reference sequence). Sequenced sample: PBMCs or a T cell subset sorted from them (not recorded which). The chain joins TRBV19 to TRBJ1-1; 8 positions agree with TRBD1. The clonotype originates from an adult woman who had mild COVID-19 (a few samples of this study predate the infection). Cell type and time point are not known. The CDR3 region is CAGGTGMNTEAFF. The CDR3 coding sequence is TGTGCCGGGGGGACAGGCATGAACACTGAAGCTTTCTTT.